This TCR beta chain was recovered during a study of blood T cell repertoires in COVID-19. On the study more broadly: From the United States, Italy and Spain came samples of acute and convalescent COVID-19. T cells, B-cell-depleted T cells, or PBMCs supplied cDNA or gDNA.

This clone turned up a few times. Clones were read by immunoSEQ multiplex PCR, and TCRdb kept only the in-frame ones, dropping some. The table has 200,000 or so clones, about four fifths seen once; the top ten hold approximately 2.9%. CDR1 ENHRY and CDR2 SYGVKD come from the germline V gene. The CDR3 runs 13 residues. With V trimmed by 6 bases and J by 5 bases, 2 bases remained unmatched. Sample: peripheral blood. The clonotype comes from a woman aged 25-40 years who had recovered from COVID-19. V usage is TRBV10-3 and J usage is TRBJ1-5; 9 nucleotides align to TRBD1. In DNA, the CDR3 is TGTGCCATCAGACAGGGGGCCGATCAGCCCCAGCATTTT. It yields the protein CAIRQGADQPQHF.